This T cell receptor beta chain was found in a study of cytomegalovirus exposure and HLA in healthy donors. Germline loops: CDR1 SGHNT, CDR2 YYREEE (reference sequence). Trimming stripped 6 bases from V and 4 bases from J, with 16 bases between. This CDR3 has 14 residues. Whole-study findings and limits: The authors later found HLA-associated TCR beta chains more clonally expanded than equally common others. Later analysis associated a missense DCLRE1C variant with TCR beta V- and J-gene trimming. With high specificity and sensitivity, the classifier reportedly diagnosed cytomegalovirus status.

Use of 60 Vbeta and 13 Jbeta primers characterized the PCR. Data came from immunoSEQ multiplex PCR; TCRdb stores just in-frame clones and leaves some out. There are about 89,000 clones in the sample; under 80% occur only once, and roughly 6.3% lies in the top ten. As for this clone: The antigen is unknown.

The sequence derives from a young woman in good health and CMV-seronegative. Sequenced: PBMCs. The chain employs TRBV5-4 and TRBJ1-2; no reliable D call. The CDR3, as DNA: TGTGCCAGCACCCTGGGGTTGGGGAGCTATGGCTACACCTTC. Translated: CASTLGLGSYGYTF.